Below, one T cell receptor (beta chain) is given with its context. It was with 60 Vbeta and 13 Jbeta primers that the PCR ran. The repertoire was sequenced with immunoSEQ multiplex PCR; TCRdb's copy has only in-frame clones and lacks some. The table includes some 130,000 clones, approximately 60% detected once. The data belong to a study of cytomegalovirus exposure and HLA in healthy donors. From germline, CDR1 is LNHDA and CDR2 SQIVND (reference sequence). The CDR3 sequence is 14 residues long. Material: PBMCs. This chain connects TRBV19 to TRBJ2-5; tentatively, D is TRBD2 (6 bases). TRBJ2-7 matches the DNA end more closely, so the J call is doubtful. This clonotype originated in a human donor in good health. CDR3 bases: TGTGCCAGTAGTCAGACTAGTTCCTCCTACGAGCAGTACTTC. Translated, it gives CASSQTSSSYEQYF.